Listed here are 21 T cell receptor beta chains from one sample, sequenced in a study of beta chain features in type 1 diabetes. Whole-study findings and limits: TCRB CDR3s from Type 1 diabetes patients were moderately but significantly shorter in all four CD4+ subsets.

No antigen is known for these receptors. Every bit of the isolated RNA underwent reverse transcription, so sequencing read expressed TCRB transcripts. The protocol was immunoSEQ multiplex PCR, while the TCRdb copy is restricted to in-frame clones and leaves out a portion. The data show around 120,000 clones, with 17% seen just once and around 2.6% held by the top ten. The sequenced sample consisted of central memory CD4+ T cells from blood. The receptors derive from a man aged 18 to 29 with type 1 diabetes.

Notes on this clone: This same CDR3 is encoded by further DNA sequences in the sample. The rearrangement joins TRBV30 to TRBJ2-7, with D hard to call. The germline gives CDR1 GTSNPN, CDR2 SVGIG (reference sequence). Deletions cut 0 bases from V and 6 bases from J, with 6 bases between. CDR3 length equals 11 residues. CDR3 in amino acids: CAWSVGGEQYF. DNA of the CDR3: TGTGCCTGGAGTGTAGGTGGCGAGCAGTACTTC.

This clone was counted a few times. The CDR3 protein is CASSRDAGSPLHF. CDR3 sequence (DNA): TGTGCCAGCAGCCGGGACGCGGGCTCACCCCTCCACTTT. The V gene is TRBV6-5, the J gene TRBJ1-6; tentatively, D is TRBD1 (5 bases). Trimming took off 6 bases at V and 10 bases at J, with 13 bases between the two ends. CDR3 length: 13 amino acids. In germline, CDR1 is MNHEY, CDR2 SVGAGI.

The sample holds a few counts of this clone. V is TRBV25-1 and J is TRBJ2-7; D is possibly TRBD1 (6 bases). Trimming stripped 6 bases from V and 2 bases from J, with 14 bases between. Per the germline V gene, CDR1 is MGHDK and CDR2 is SYGVNS. This CDR3 is built from 14 residues. The CDR3 region has the DNA TGTGCCAGCAGGGACAGCTTCTTAACCTACGAGCAGTACTTC. Encoded protein: CASRDSFLTYEQYF.

The chain couples TRBV11-2 to TRBJ2-5; D is unresolved. The CDR3 covers 12 residues. Trimming removed 5 bases at V and 5 bases at J, with 9 bases between. Germline assignment: CDR1 SGHAT and CDR2 FQNNGV. This CDR3 reads CASSQQGETQYF. The CDR3 region has the DNA TGTGCCAGCAGCCAGCAAGGGGAGACCCAGTACTTC.

The chain is built from TRBV5-1 and TRBJ2-5, with a tentative D call TRBD2 (6 bases). The V gene's germline CDR1 is SGHRS and CDR2 YFSETQ. Trimming took 3 bases from V and 5 from J, leaving 17 bases between them. The CDR3 is 15 residues long. CDR3 DNA sequence: TGCGCCAGCAGCTCTGCCGGACTAATATCGGAGACCCAGTACTTC. The encoded protein is CASSSAGLISETQYF.

This chain links TRBV10-3 with TRBJ2-1; 12 bases align to TRBD1. The V segment lost 7 bases and the J segment 12 bases; nucleotides outside the gene matches: 10. CDR1 is ENHRY, CDR2 SYGVKD, per germline. The CDR3 spans 14 residues. CDR3: CAINGDRGPAWQFF. The CDR3 DNA follows: TGTGCCATCAACGGGGACAGGGGGCCCGCCTGGCAGTTCTTC.

The J gene is TRBJ2-6, the V gene TRBV7-2; D could derive from TRBD1 or TRBD2 (5 bases each). Germline CDR1 and CDR2: SGHTA and FQGNSA. CDR3 length: 16 residues. Trimming took off 5 bases at V and 0 bases at J, with 11 bases between the two ends. CDR3 region: CASSRDRNSGANVLTF. The CDR3 DNA reads as TGTGCCAGCAGCAGGGACCGAAACTCTGGGGCCAACGTCCTGACTTTC. The whole variable domain, filled in from reference TRBV7-2 and TRBJ2-6, reads GAGVSQSPSNKVTEKGKDVELRCDPISGHTALYWYRQSLGQGLEFLIYFQGNSAPDKSGLPSDRFSAERTGGSVSTLTIQRTQQEDSAVYLCASSRDRNSGANVLTFGAGSRLTVL.

This clone was seen a few times. CDR3 in DNA: TGTGCCAGCAGCGCCCCCTCTGGGGCCAACGTCCTGACTTTC. Translation: CASSAPSGANVLTF. The chain recombines TRBV9 with TRBJ2-6; D not resolved. Germline CDR1 reads SGDLS; CDR2 reads YYNGEE. The CDR3 loop spans 14 amino acids. Deletions cut 3 bases from V and 0 bases from J, with 4 bases between.

J is TRBJ2-5 and V is TRBV9, with D hard to call. Looked up from germline, CDR1 is SGDLS and CDR2 is YYNGEE. The CDR3 spans 15 residues. With 0 bases removed from V and 1 base from J, the gap between germline ends came to 10 bases. CDR3 nucleotides: TGTGCCAGCAGCGTAGACCTCGTTACCCAAGAGACCCAGTACTTC. It yields the protein CASSVDLVTQETQYF.

This clone occurred a few times. Germline and junction disagree at one end, which may indicate a read error. This sequence joins TRBV9 and TRBJ2-5, with 14 nucleotides matching TRBD2. Germline CDR1 and CDR2: SGDLS and YYNGEE. The CDR3 totals 17 residues. Here the CDR3 DNA reads TGTGCCAGCAGCGTCGGGACTAGCGGGGGCCACCAGGAGACCCAGTACTTC. Translating gives CASSVGTSGGHQETQYF.

The chain carries TRBV5-1 and TRBJ1-1; possibly TRBD1 for D (5 bases). Per the germline V gene, CDR1 is SGHRS and CDR2 is YFSETQ. The V end lost 0 bases, the J end lost 4 bases, and 10 bases lay between the germline ends. The CDR3 totals 14 residues. CDR3 sequence reads: CASSLDGARTEAFF. In nucleotides, the CDR3 is TGCGCCAGCAGCTTGGATGGGGCGCGCACTGAAGCTTTCTTT.

The chain carries TRBV28 and TRBJ2-1; 12 bases fit TRBD2. Germline V gene lookup returns CDR1 MDHEN and CDR2 SYDVKM. The CDR3 totals 15 residues. V shed 4 bases, J shed 6 bases, and the junction held 4 bases outside the gene matches. The CDR3 coding sequence is TGTGCCAGCAGTTCGACTAGCGGGGGAGGCAATGAGCAGTTCTTC. It is translated as CASSSTSGGGNEQFF.

The chain joins TRBV5-1 to TRBJ2-4; perhaps TRBD2 as D (6 bases). The CDR3 runs 14 residues. V gave up 4 bases and J gave up 8 bases, with 16 bases separating them. CDR1 is SGHRS, CDR2 YFSETQ, per germline. This CDR3 reads CASSPPGAEDIQYF. In nucleotides, the CDR3 is TGCGCCAGCAGCCCCCCGGGAGCGGAGGACATTCAGTACTTC.

In its sample, this clone was seen a few times. The chain combines TRBV7-2 with TRBJ1-4; 7 bases match TRBD1. The germline V gene has CDR1 SGHTA and CDR2 FQGNSA. CDR3 length: 14 residues. With 5 bases clipped from V and 6 bases from J, the junction kept 6 bases outside the gene matches. CDR3 coding DNA: TGTGCCAGCAGCCGACAGGGAGGGGATGAAAAACTGTTTTTT. Its protein product is CASSRQGGDEKLFF.

This clone showed up just a few times. Here the CDR3 DNA reads TGTGCCAGCAGCACTCGACAGGGTATTGAGACCCAGTACTTC. Its translation: CASSTRQGIETQYF. The chain couples TRBV14 to TRBJ2-5, with 7 positions matching TRBD1. Looked up from germline, CDR1 is SGHDN and CDR2 is FVKESK. Trimming removed 5 bases from V and 5 bases from J; junction bases left unmatched: 8. The CDR3 is 14 residues long.

V is TRBV7-3 and J is TRBJ2-7; D not certain. Germline lookup yields CDR1 SGHTA and CDR2 FQGTGA. Trimming removed 1 base at V and 5 bases at J, with 9 bases between. The CDR3 is made up of 13 amino acids. CDR3: CASSLRGPDEQYF. The CDR3 region has the DNA TGTGCCAGCAGCTTAAGAGGTCCGGACGAGCAGTACTTC.

V usage is TRBV30 and J usage is TRBJ2-1; no reliable D call. The V gene lost 0 bases and the J gene lost 0 bases, with 9 bases spanning the gap. CDR1 and CDR2 (germline): GTSNPN, SVGIG (reference sequence). This CDR3 spans 15 amino acids. The CDR3 protein is CAWSVGSSSYNEQFF. The CDR3 DNA follows: TGTGCCTGGAGTGTAGGGTCTAGCTCCTACAATGAGCAGTTCTTC. The full variable domain, completed using reference TRBV30 and TRBJ2-1, is SQTIHQWPATLVQPVGSPLSLECTVEGTSNPNLYWYRQAAGRGLQLLFYSVGIGQISSEVPQNLSASRPQDRQFILSSKKLLLSDSGFYLCAWSVGSSSYNEQFFGPGTRLTVL.

The chain links TRBV6-5 to TRBJ2-7; possibly TRBD2 for D (6 bases). The V and J ends lost 5 bases and 2 bases respectively, with 16 bases between them. The CDR3 totals 15 residues. Germline lookup yields CDR1 MNHEY and CDR2 SVGAGI. The DNA of the CDR3 is TGTGCCAGCAGTGCCAACCGACTAGTCGCCTACGAGCAGTACTTC. Its protein is CASSANRLVAYEQYF.

The rearrangement links TRBV9 to TRBJ2-7; TRBD1 aligns across 10 bases. V was pared by 0 bases and J by 5 bases, with 8 bases of the junction left unmatched. The CDR3 contains 16 residues. Per germline, CDR1 SGDLS and CDR2 YYNGEE. In DNA, the CDR3 is TGTGCCAGCAGCGTAGGGGCGGGGACAGGGGTCCACGAGCAGTACTTC. This sequence encodes CASSVGAGTGVHEQYF.

This clone was seen a handful of times. The V gene is TRBV7-2, the J gene TRBJ2-7, with TRBD1 matching over 8 bases. Germline V gives CDR1 SGHTA, CDR2 FQGNSA. V lost 2 bases and J lost 2; bases outside the gene matches: 5. CDR3 length: 15 amino acids. The CDR3 DNA reads as TGTGCCAGCAGCTTACGCAGGGGGCGACCCTACGAGCAGTACTTC. It is translated as CASSLRRGRPYEQYF.

V is TRBV9 and J is TRBJ2-7; 7 bases align to TRBD1. J lost 4 bases, V lost 2 bases, and 3 bases had no gene match. Germline loops: CDR1 SGDLS, CDR2 YYNGEE. The CDR3 contains 13 residues. The CDR3 DNA reads TGTGCCAGCAGCGTTGGGACAGCTTACGAGCAGTACTTC. Residues: CASSVGTAYEQYF.